The 32 T cell receptor beta chains reported below all come from one sample, sequenced in a study of ipilimumab plus nivolumab after autologous stem cell transplantation. Data came from immunoSEQ multiplex PCR; TCRdb stores just in-frame clones and leaves some out. The table lists around 15,000 clones, around 81% of them singletons, with about 21% in the top ten. The material sequenced was PBMCs, taken in a trial of ipilimumab plus nivolumab as post-transplant consolidation. The receptors shown here come from a male donor with diffuse large B-cell lymphoma.

The V and J genes are TRBV18 and TRBJ2-5; 10 nucleotides line up with TRBD2. CDR3 length: 16 amino acids. CDR1 is KGHSH, CDR2 LQKENI, per germline. V shed 4 bases and J 1 base; nucleotides not matched to a gene: 6. DNA of the CDR3: TGTGCCAGCTCACTTAACCTAGCGGGGGCCCAAGAGACCCAGTACTTC. This codes for CASSLNLAGAQETQYF.

The chain has TRBV7-2 and TRBJ2-5; a weak D match, TRBD1 (5 bases). CDR3 length equals 15 residues. Germline loops: CDR1 SGHTA, CDR2 FQGNSA. V dropped 5 bases and J dropped 1 base, with 14 bases sitting between them. CDR3 amino acids: CASSRLGVTQETQYF. CDR3 sequence (DNA): TGTGCCAGCAGCCGCTTAGGGGTCACCCAAGAGACCCAGTACTTC.

The chain has TRBV4-1 and TRBJ2-3, with 7 positions matching TRBD2. Germline assignment: CDR1 MGHRA and CDR2 YSYEKL. With V trimmed by 2 bases and J by 0 bases, 8 bases remained unmatched. The CDR3 has 17 amino acids. The DNA for the CDR3 is TGCGCCAGCAGCCAAACTCCTGGGGGGGGGAGCACAGATACGCAGTATTTT. Translating it yields CASSQTPGGGSTDTQYF.

V and J are TRBV5-1 and TRBJ1-4; D is ambiguous. This CDR3 is built from 14 residues. CDR1 and CDR2 (germline): SGHRS, YFSETQ. V shed 2 bases and J shed 0 bases, with 5 bases lying between them. In DNA, the CDR3 is TGCGCCAGCAGCTTCGGAGCAACTAATGAAAAACTGTTTTTT. Translation gives CASSFGATNEKLFF.

This chain links TRBV5-4 with TRBJ2-7; D not certain. Per the germline V gene, CDR1 is SGHNT and CDR2 is YYREEE (reference sequence). The ends were cut back, 3 bases at V and 8 bases at J, with 21 bases in the middle. This CDR3 comprises 15 residues. The CDR3 DNA follows: TGTGCCAGCAGCTCCCCCACGGCAACACTTACGAAGCAGTACTTC. Encoded protein: CASSSPTATLTKQYF.

The V call is TRBV7-9, the J call TRBJ1-2, with D tentatively TRBD1 (5 bases). Trimming took off 5 bases at V and 7 bases at J, with 14 bases between the two ends. Germline V gives CDR1 SEHNR, CDR2 FQNEAQ (reference sequence). This CDR3 contains 13 residues. CDR3 loop: CASSPPWDGGYTF. The CDR3 region has the DNA TGTGCCAGCAGCCCGCCGTGGGACGGTGGCTACACCTTC.

This chain connects TRBV7-3 to TRBJ2-2; 8 bases align to TRBD1. With V trimmed by 5 bases and J by 2 bases, 7 bases remained unmatched. Germline CDR1 is SGHTA and CDR2 is FQGTGA. There are 16 residues in the CDR3. As DNA, the CDR3 is TGTGCCAGCAGCACTGGACAGGGAACCAACACCGGGGAGCTGTTTTTT. It codes for CASSTGQGTNTGELFF.

CDR3 in DNA: TGTGCCATCAGTGGACAGGTAGACAATCAGCCCCAGCATTTT. It yields the protein CAISGQVDNQPQHF. The rearrangement joins TRBV10-3 to TRBJ1-5; possible D gene TRBD1, 6 bases. The V end lost 4 bases, the J end lost 3 bases, and 10 bases lay between the germline ends. Germline CDR1 reads ENHRY; CDR2 reads SYGVKD. The CDR3 spans 14 residues.

This chain connects TRBV6-5 to TRBJ2-5; 11 bases fit TRBD2. Germline loops: CDR1 MNHEY, CDR2 SVGAGI. The CDR3 spans 15 residues. V shed 5 bases and J 5 bases; nucleotides not matched to a gene: 7. The CDR3 DNA follows: TGTGCCAGCAGTCATAGCGGGGGGGCCGCGGAGACCCAGTACTTC. This sequence encodes CASSHSGGAAETQYF.

The chain couples TRBV6-5 to TRBJ2-1; either TRBD1 or TRBD2 may fit D (5 bases each). Germline V gene sequence: CDR1 MNHEY, CDR2 SVGAGI. The V end was cut by 2 bases, the J end by 3 bases, with 11 bases between. This CDR3 is built from 15 residues. CDR3 sequence reads: CASSYRGEGYNEQFF. The CDR3 coding sequence is TGTGCCAGCAGTTACAGGGGCGAGGGCTACAATGAGCAGTTCTTC.

The chain is built from TRBV19 and TRBJ1-5; tentative D call: TRBD1 (5 bases). CDR1 and CDR2 from the germline V gene are LNHDA and SQIVND (reference sequence). The CDR3 length is 15 residues. V was trimmed by 6 bases and J by 5 bases, leaving 17 bases between them. The CDR3 spells CASRGRGAQDQPQHF. For the CDR3, the DNA is TGTGCCAGTAGGGGGCGCGGGGCCCAAGATCAGCCCCAGCATTTT.

This chain uses TRBV4-1 with TRBJ2-4; a possible D gene is TRBD1 (5 bases). The CDR3 spans 17 residues. Germline values: CDR1 MGHRA, CDR2 YSYEKL. V lost 4 bases to trimming and J lost 0 bases, with 16 bases between them. The CDR3 nucleotides read TGCGCCAGCAGCCCCATGGGGCAGCAACTAGCCAAAAACATTCAGTACTTC. Amino acid sequence: CASSPMGQQLAKNIQYF.

The rearrangement joins TRBV7-9 to TRBJ1-1, with a tentative D call TRBD1 (5 bases). In germline, CDR1 is SEHNR, CDR2 FQNEAQ (reference sequence). Trimming cost V 2 bases and J 6 bases, with 22 bases left between them. The CDR3 contains 17 residues. CDR3 region: CASSLSGHPARGSEAFF. The CDR3 nucleotides are TGTGCCAGCAGCTTAAGTGGGCACCCTGCGCGGGGGTCTGAAGCTTTCTTT.

This chain connects TRBV11-2 to TRBJ2-5, with D perhaps matching TRBD1 or TRBD2 (6 bases each). V lost 3 bases and J 4 bases, leaving 15 bases between the germline ends. The CDR3 length is 15 residues. Per the germline V gene, CDR1 is SGHAT and CDR2 is FQNNGV. The CDR3 region is CASSFVVGGIETQYF. In nucleotides, the CDR3 is TGTGCCAGCAGCTTTGTGGTGGGGGGCATAGAGACCCAGTACTTC.

The chain employs TRBV9 and TRBJ1-5; D call uncertain. Germline CDR1 is SGDLS and CDR2 is YYNGEE. V lost 0 bases, J lost 3 bases, and 7 bases lay in between. The CDR3 has 14 amino acids. CDR3 region: CASSVGGPNQPQHF. For the CDR3, the DNA is TGTGCCAGCAGCGTAGGGGGTCCCAATCAGCCCCAGCATTTT.

This chain links TRBV19 with TRBJ1-2, with 9 nucleotides matching TRBD1. The CDR3 totals 15 residues. V was pared by 7 bases and J by 6 bases, with 12 bases of the junction left unmatched. Germline V gives CDR1 LNHDA, CDR2 SQIVND (reference sequence). The CDR3: CASINPGQGRDGYTF. CDR3 DNA sequence: TGTGCCAGTATTAATCCGGGACAGGGAAGAGATGGCTACACCTTC.

CDR3 nucleotides: TGTGCCAGCAGTGTTTCTGGAGCGGGGCATTTCACGATTGGCTACAATGAGCAGTTCTTC. Amino acids: CASSVSGAGHFTIGYNEQFF. This chain links TRBV2 with TRBJ2-1, with 7 bases identical to TRBD2. Germline V gene lookup returns CDR1 SNHLY and CDR2 FYNNEI. The CDR3 is 20 amino acids. Unmatched junction bases numbered 21, after V lost 4 bases and J lost 3 bases.

This clone is categorized as medium-sized. The genes are TRBV19 and TRBJ1-2; a weak D match, TRBD1 (6 bases). The CDR3 loop spans 16 amino acids. V was clipped by 4 bases and J by 3 bases, with 18 bases between them. Germline V CDR1 and CDR2: LNHDA, SQIVND (reference sequence). CDR3 coding DNA: TGTGCCAGTAGTAGAGCCAGGGGCCCTTCGGACTATGGCTACACCTTC. This translates into CASSRARGPSDYGYTF. Based on the CDR3 plus reference TRBV19 and TRBJ1-2, the full variable domain is DGGITQSPKYLFRKEGQNVTLSCEQNLNHDAMYWYRQDPGQGLRLIYYSQIVNDFQKGDIAEGYSVSREKKESFPLTVTSAQKNPTAFYLCASSRARGPSDYGYTFGSGTRLTVV.

As to this clone: This specimen includes other DNA sequences encoding the same CDR3. The chain uses TRBV28 and TRBJ2-1; D unclear. With 6 bases removed from V and 6 bases from J, the gap between germline ends came to 6 bases. The germline gives CDR1 MDHEN, CDR2 SYDVKM. CDR3 length equals 11 residues. The CDR3 region is CASSLINEQFF. The CDR3 bases are TGTGCCAGCAGCCTCATCAATGAGCAGTTCTTC.

The V and J genes are TRBV27 and TRBJ2-1; 8 bases match TRBD1. Trimming took 5 bases from V and 13 from J; bases not matched to a gene: 10. Germline-derived CDR1 and CDR2 are MNHEY and SMNVEV (reference sequence). This CDR3 is built from 13 residues. CDR3 in amino acids: CASSVRQGSFQFF. In nucleotides, the CDR3 is TGTGCCAGCAGTGTTAGACAGGGGTCGTTCCAGTTCTTC.

V and J are TRBV7-2 and TRBJ1-1; 7 bases match TRBD1. V lost 3 bases, J lost 7 bases, and 8 bases stayed unmatched. CDR3 length: 14 amino acids. Germline CDR1 and CDR2: SGHTA and FQGNSA. CDR3 in amino acids: CASSFRGVNGEAFF. CDR3 in DNA: TGTGCCAGCAGCTTCAGGGGGGTAAATGGTGAAGCTTTCTTT.

This clone was detected once. The chain carries TRBV28 and TRBJ2-1; D gene ambiguous. Germline V gene data show CDR1 as MDHEN and CDR2 as SYDVKM. The CDR3 covers 15 residues. The ends were cut back, 6 bases at V and 2 bases at J, with 14 bases in the middle. The CDR3 here is CASSLTPTTYNEQFF. CDR3 bases: TGTGCCAGCAGCCTGACACCTACAACCTACAATGAGCAGTTCTTC. Filled out from reference TRBV28 and TRBJ2-1, the complete variable domain reads DVKVTQSSRYLVKRTGEKVFLECVQDMDHENMFWYRQDPGLGLRLIYFSYDVKMKEKGDIPEGYSVSREKKERFSLILESASTNQTSMYLCASSLTPTTYNEQFFGPGTRLTVL.

This chain's CDR3 is CASTLNRATNEKLFF. In DNA, the CDR3 is TGTGCCAGCACCCTTAACCGGGCAACTAATGAAAAACTGTTTTTT. The rearrangement joins TRBV13 to TRBJ1-4, with D hard to call. The CDR3 has 15 residues. Deletions cut 7 bases from V and 0 bases from J, with 12 bases between. Germline CDR1 and CDR2: PRHDT and FYEKMQ (reference sequence).

This clone occurred once. This rearrangement joins TRBV5-1 to TRBJ1-1; no definite D call. This CDR3 has 12 amino acids. CDR1 is SGHRS, CDR2 YFSETQ, per germline. The V end was cut by 4 bases, the J end by 1 base, with 5 bases between. CDR3 residues: CASSVENTEAFF. The CDR3 DNA is TGCGCCAGCAGCGTCGAGAACACTGAAGCTTTCTTT.

The rearrangement links TRBV30 to TRBJ1-5, with D possibly matching TRBD1 (5 bases). The CDR3 extends over 15 amino acids. CDR1 and CDR2 (germline): GTSNPN, SVGIG (reference sequence). The V end was cut by 0 bases, the J end by 6 bases, with 15 bases between. The chain's CDR3 is CAWSVGAGRAQPQHF. In nucleotides, the CDR3 is TGTGCCTGGAGTGTAGGGGCAGGGAGGGCTCAGCCCCAGCATTTT.

The chain couples TRBV7-9 to TRBJ2-1; D gene ambiguous. CDR1 is SEHNR and CDR2 is FQNEAQ in the germline V gene (reference sequence). The CDR3 is 16 residues long. The ends were cut back, 0 bases at V and 0 bases at J, with 9 bases in the middle. The CDR3 is CASSLALAGSYNEQFF. In DNA form, the CDR3 reads TGTGCCAGCAGCTTAGCGTTAGCCGGCTCCTACAATGAGCAGTTCTTC.

The gene calls are TRBV30 and TRBJ1-1, with 9 bases aligning to TRBD1. Germline CDR1 reads GTSNPN; CDR2 reads SVGIG (reference sequence). The V segment lost 5 bases and the J segment 7 bases; nucleotides outside the gene matches: 14. CDR3 length: 15 amino acids. The CDR3 reads CAWAKQGAAGGEAFF. Here the CDR3 DNA reads TGTGCCTGGGCCAAACAGGGGGCGGCGGGTGGTGAAGCTTTCTTT.

This clone counts as medium-sized. This rearrangement joins TRBV7-9 to TRBJ2-7; D remains ambiguous. The CDR3 totals 12 residues. CDR1 SEHNR and CDR2 FQNEAQ come from the germline V gene (reference sequence). The V end was cut by 1 base, the J end by 6 bases, with 7 bases between. The CDR3 protein is CASSLDRSEQYF. The CDR3 DNA reads TGTGCCAGCAGCTTAGACCGGAGCGAGCAGTACTTC.

This clone was detected a few times. The chain is built from TRBV28 and TRBJ2-1; unclear D gene. The CDR3 contains 12 residues. V shed 3 bases and J shed 7 bases, with 7 bases lying between them. Germline V gene sequence: CDR1 MDHEN, CDR2 SYDVKM. The CDR3, as DNA: TGTGCCAGCAGTTTCTCTGGTAATGAGCAGTTCTTC. It translates to CASSFSGNEQFF.

This clone came up once. The J gene is TRBJ2-1, the V gene TRBV4-2; D call uncertain. Germline CDR1 reads LGHNA; CDR2 reads YNFKEQ. V lost 4 bases and J lost 6, with 10 bases in between. This CDR3 spans 13 amino acids. CDR3: CASSLRAANEQFF. Written as DNA, the CDR3 is TGTGCCAGCAGCCTCCGGGCCGCCAATGAGCAGTTCTTC.

The V and J genes are TRBV30 and TRBJ2-5; TRBD2 might be the D (6 bases). V shed 5 bases and J shed 8 bases, with 21 bases lying between them. CDR3 size: 14 residues. Germline-derived CDR1 and CDR2 are GTSNPN and SVGIG (reference sequence). CDR3 nucleotide sequence: TGTGCCTGGGGGGTTGGGGGGACTTCGGGCACCCAGTACTTC. Amino acids: CAWGVGGTSGTQYF.

This sequence joins TRBV18 and TRBJ1-6, with D perhaps TRBD1 (5 bases). V was shortened by 9 bases and J by 7 bases, with 10 bases between the two germline ends. Germline CDR1 and CDR2: KGHSH and LQKENI. The CDR3 extends over 12 amino acids. The DNA for the CDR3 is TGTGCCAGTTCCGGGGACAATTCACCCCTCCACTTT. Translating gives CASSGDNSPLHF.